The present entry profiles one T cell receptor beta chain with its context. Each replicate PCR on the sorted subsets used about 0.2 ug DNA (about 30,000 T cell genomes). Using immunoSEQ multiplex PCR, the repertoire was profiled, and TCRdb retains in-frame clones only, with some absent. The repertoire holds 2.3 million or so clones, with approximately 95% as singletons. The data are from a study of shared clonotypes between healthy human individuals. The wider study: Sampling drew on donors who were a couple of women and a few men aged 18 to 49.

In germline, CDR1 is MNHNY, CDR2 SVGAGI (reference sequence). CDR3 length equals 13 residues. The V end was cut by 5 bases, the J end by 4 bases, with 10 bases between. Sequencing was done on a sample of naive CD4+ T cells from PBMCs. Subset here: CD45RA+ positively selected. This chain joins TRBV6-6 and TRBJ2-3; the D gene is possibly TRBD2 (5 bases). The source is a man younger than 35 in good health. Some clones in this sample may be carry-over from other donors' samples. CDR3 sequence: CASSPSGSDTQYF. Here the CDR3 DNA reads TGTGCCAGCAGTCCTTCGGGGTCAGATACGCAGTATTTT.